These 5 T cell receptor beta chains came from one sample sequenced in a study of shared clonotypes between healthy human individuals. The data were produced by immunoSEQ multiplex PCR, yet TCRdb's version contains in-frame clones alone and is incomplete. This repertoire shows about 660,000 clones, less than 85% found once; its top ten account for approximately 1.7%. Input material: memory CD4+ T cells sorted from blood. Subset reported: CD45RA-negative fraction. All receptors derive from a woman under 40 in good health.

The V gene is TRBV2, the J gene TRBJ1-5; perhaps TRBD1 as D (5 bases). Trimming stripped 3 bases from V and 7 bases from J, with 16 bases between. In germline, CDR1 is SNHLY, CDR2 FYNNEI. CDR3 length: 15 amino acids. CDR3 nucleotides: TGTGCCAGCAGTGAGTTATCAGGGATGGAACAGCCCCAGCATTTT. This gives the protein CASSELSGMEQPQHF.

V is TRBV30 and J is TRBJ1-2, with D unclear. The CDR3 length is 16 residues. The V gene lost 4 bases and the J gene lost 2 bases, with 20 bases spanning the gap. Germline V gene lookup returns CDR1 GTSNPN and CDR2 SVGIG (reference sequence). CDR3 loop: CAWTGQELAMNYGYTF. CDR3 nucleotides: TGTGCCTGGACCGGGCAGGAATTGGCGATGAACTATGGCTACACCTTC. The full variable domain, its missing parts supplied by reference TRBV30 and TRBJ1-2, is SQTIHQWPATLVQPVGSPLSLECTVEGTSNPNLYWYRQAAGRGLQLLFYSVGIGQISSEVPQNLSASRPQDRQFILSSKKLLLSDSGFYLCAWTGQELAMNYGYTFGSGTRLTVV.

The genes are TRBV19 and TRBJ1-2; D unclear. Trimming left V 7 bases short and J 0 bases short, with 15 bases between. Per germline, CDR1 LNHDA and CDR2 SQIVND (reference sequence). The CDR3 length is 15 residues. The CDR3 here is CASNRAADTNYGYTF. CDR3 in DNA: TGTGCCAGTAACCGCGCGGCAGACACTAACTATGGCTACACCTTC.

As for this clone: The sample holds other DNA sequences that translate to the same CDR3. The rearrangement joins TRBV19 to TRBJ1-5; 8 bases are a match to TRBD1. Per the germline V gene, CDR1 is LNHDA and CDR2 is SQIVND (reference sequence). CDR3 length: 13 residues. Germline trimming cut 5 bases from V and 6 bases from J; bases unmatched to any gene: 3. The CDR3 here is CASSGQGVQPQHF. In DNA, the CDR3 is TGTGCCAGTAGTGGACAGGGCGTTCAGCCCCAGCATTTT.

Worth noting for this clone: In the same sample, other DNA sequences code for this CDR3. CDR3 sequence (DNA): TGTGCCAGCAGTGAAGCGGGGAGGACTGAAGCTTTCTTT. It translates to CASSEAGRTEAFF. This rearrangement joins TRBV2 to TRBJ1-1; D is unresolved. CDR1 is SNHLY, CDR2 FYNNEI, per germline. The CDR3 runs to 13 residues. Trimming removed 0 bases from V and 5 bases from J, with 7 bases in between. Supplemented by reference TRBV2 and TRBJ1-1, the full variable domain reads EPEVTQTPSHQVTQMGQEVILRCVPISNHLYFYWYRQILGQKVEFLVSFYNNEISEKSEIFDDQFSVERPDGSNFTLKIRSTKLEDSAMYFCASSEAGRTEAFFGQGTRLTVV.